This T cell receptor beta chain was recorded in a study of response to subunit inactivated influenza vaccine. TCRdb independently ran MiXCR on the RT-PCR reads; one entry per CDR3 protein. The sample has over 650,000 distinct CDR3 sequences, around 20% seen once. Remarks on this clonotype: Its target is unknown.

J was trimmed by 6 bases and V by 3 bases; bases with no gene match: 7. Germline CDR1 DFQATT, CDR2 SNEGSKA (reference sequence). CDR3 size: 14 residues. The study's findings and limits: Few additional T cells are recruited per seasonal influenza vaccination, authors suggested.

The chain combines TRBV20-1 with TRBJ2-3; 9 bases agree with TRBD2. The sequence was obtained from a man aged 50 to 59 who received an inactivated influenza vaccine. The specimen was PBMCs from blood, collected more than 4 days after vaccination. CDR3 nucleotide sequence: TGCAGTGCTAGGCGTCTAGCGGGATCTGATACGCAGTATTTT. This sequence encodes CSARRLAGSDTQYF.